A single sample is the source of the 20 T cell receptor beta chains below, sequenced in a study of cytomegalovirus exposure and HLA in healthy donors. The PCR employed 60 Vbeta primers together with 13 Jbeta primers. Profiled with immunoSEQ multiplex PCR; TCRdb holds only in-frame clones, not every one. The data show about 76,000 clones, 78% seen once. The sample comprised PBMCs. The receptor source for this set is a woman between 35 and 50 years old in good health and CMV-seropositive.

The V and J genes are TRBV21-1 and TRBJ1-3; whether TRBD1, the table's D call, matches the DNA was not checked. TRBV21-1 is an annotated pseudogene. The CDR3 is 15 residues long. The CDR3 DNA follows: TGTGCCAGACCCCGACAGGGGGCACATGGAAACACCATATATTTT. This translates into CARPRQGAHGNTIYF.

This chain joins TRBV25-1 and TRBJ2-3; maybe TRBD2 (5 bases). Looked up from germline, CDR1 is MGHDK and CDR2 is SYGVNS. V dropped 0 bases and J dropped 4 bases, with 11 bases sitting between them. The CDR3 totals 15 residues. The CDR3 DNA sequence: TGTGCCAGCAGTGAATATATCGCCGGGGCAGATACGCAGTATTTT. It codes for CASSEYIAGADTQYF.

The chain couples TRBV7-6 to TRBJ1-3; TRBD1 aligns across 11 bases. V dropped 4 bases and J dropped 0; count of bases not matched to a gene: 5. Per germline, CDR1 SGHVS and CDR2 FNYEAQ. The CDR3 runs to 17 residues. This CDR3 is CASSSPGTGGSGNTIYF. As DNA, the CDR3 is TGTGCCAGCAGCTCCCCCGGGACAGGGGGCTCTGGAAACACCATATATTTT.

V gene TRBV5-1 combines with J gene TRBJ2-2; 8 nucleotides match TRBD2. This CDR3 has 17 amino acids. CDR1 and CDR2 (germline): SGHRS, YFSETQ. Trimming removed 0 bases from V and 0 bases from J; junction bases left unmatched: 4. Written as DNA, the CDR3 is TGCGCCAGCAGCTTGGGTAGCGGGGCTACGAACACCGGGGAGCTGTTTTTT. Translated: CASSLGSGATNTGELFF.

This clone has just a few counts. The chain links TRBV5-1 to TRBJ2-7; D is possibly TRBD1 (6 bases). V lost 1 base, J lost 5 bases, and 10 bases lay in between. Germline V gene data show CDR1 as SGHRS and CDR2 as YFSETQ. This CDR3 comprises 13 residues. The CDR3 loop reads CASSLNREDEQYF. The CDR3 DNA sequence: TGCGCCAGCAGCTTGAACAGGGAAGACGAGCAGTACTTC.

The chain has TRBV4-2 and TRBJ1-2; D is uncertain. The CDR3 loop spans 15 amino acids. The V gene's germline CDR1 is LGHNA and CDR2 YNFKEQ. V lost 0 bases and J lost 3, with 11 bases in between. CDR3 protein: CASSQDEGSYYGYTF. In nucleotides, the CDR3 is TGTGCCAGCAGCCAAGATGAAGGGAGTTACTATGGCTACACCTTC.

Of note for this clone: Distinct nucleotide sequences in the sample also encode this CDR3. The gene calls are TRBV5-1 and TRBJ2-7; D might be TRBD1 (6 bases). Trimming shortened V by 0 bases and J by 4 bases, and 11 bases separated the two germline ends. The CDR3 spans 14 residues. Germline V CDR1 and CDR2: SGHRS, YFSETQ. The CDR3 nucleotides read TGCGCCAGCAGCTTGGGGGGGCTGCTATACGAGCAGTACTTC. Translation: CASSLGGLLYEQYF.

There are a few counts of this clone. J is TRBJ2-2 and V is TRBV5-1; D possibly corresponds to TRBD2 (6 bases). CDR1 SGHRS and CDR2 YFSETQ come from the germline V gene. CDR3 length: 15 amino acids. V was trimmed by 3 bases and J by 0 bases, leaving 9 bases between them. CDR3 sequence: CASSSGLSNTGELFF. DNA for the CDR3: TGCGCCAGCAGCTCGGGACTTTCGAACACCGGGGAGCTGTTTTTT.

This chain joins TRBV6-6 and TRBJ2-7; TRBD2 matches 8 bases. V shed 5 bases and J 7 bases; nucleotides not matched to a gene: 10. The CDR3 is 14 amino acids. Germline loops: CDR1 MNHNY, CDR2 SVGAGI (reference sequence). Written as DNA, the CDR3 is TGTGCCAGCAGTGTAACCGGGAGGGGAGGGGAGCAGTACTTC. This codes for CASSVTGRGGEQYF.

The chain combines TRBV25-1 with TRBJ1-5; TRBD1 matches 7 bases. The length of the CDR3 is 14 residues. The J segment lost 7 bases and the V segment lost 2 bases, leaving 5 bases of the junction unmatched. Germline V gene sequence: CDR1 MGHDK, CDR2 SYGVNS. In DNA, the CDR3 is TGTGCCAGCAGTGAACGGCAGGGGGAACAGCCCCAGCATTTT. Translated, it gives CASSERQGEQPQHF.

CDR3 sequence: CASSLGGGASYSNQPQHF. The CDR3 region has the DNA TGTGCCAGCAGCTTAGGAGGTGGGGCGTCTTATAGCAATCAGCCCCAGCATTTT. The chain uses TRBV11-2 and TRBJ1-5; perhaps TRBD1 as D (5 bases). The CDR3 sequence is 18 residues long. The germline V and J ends were trimmed by 1 base and 0 bases, with 16 bases remaining between them. Germline assignment: CDR1 SGHAT and CDR2 FQNNGV.

V usage is TRBV7-2 and J usage is TRBJ1-5; a weak D match, TRBD1 (6 bases). Trimming left V 0 bases short and J 7 bases short, with 16 bases between. The germline V gene encodes CDR1 SGHTA and CDR2 FQGNSA. This CDR3 is 16 amino acids long. CDR3 sequence: CASSLAVWGLGQPQHF. CDR3 DNA: TGTGCCAGCAGCTTAGCGGTATGGGGGCTGGGCCAGCCCCAGCATTTT.

The chain joins TRBV7-6 to TRBJ2-1, with TRBD2 identical over 10 bases. CDR3 length: 16 amino acids. V lost 0 bases and J lost 7; bases outside the gene matches: 6. CDR1 is SGHVS, CDR2 FNYEAQ, per germline. CDR3 sequence (DNA): TGTGCCAGCAGCTTAGCAACTAGCGGGACGCGGAATGAGCAGTTCTTC. Protein product: CASSLATSGTRNEQFF.

This clone was recorded a few times. V gene TRBV5-4 combines with J gene TRBJ1-2; 9 bases match TRBD1. The CDR3 has 14 residues. The germline V gene has CDR1 SGHNT and CDR2 YYREEE (reference sequence). V gave up 4 bases and J gave up 4 bases; unmatched junction bases: 5. DNA of the CDR3: TGTGCCAGCAGCGACGACAGGGGGGCCTATGGCTACACCTTC. This gives the protein CASSDDRGAYGYTF.

The chain joins TRBV6-4 to TRBJ1-1; 10 nucleotides match TRBD1. The germline V gene has CDR1 MRHNA and CDR2 SNTAGT. The V gene end was trimmed by 5 bases and the J gene end by 1 base; junction bases not matched to a gene: 1. The CDR3 is made up of 14 amino acids. CDR3 sequence reads: CASSRTGGNTEAFF. As DNA, the CDR3 is TGTGCCAGCAGTCGGACAGGGGGGAACACTGAAGCTTTCTTT.

This clone showed up just a few times. V is TRBV7-2 and J is TRBJ1-1, with D tentatively TRBD1 (6 bases). The germline CDR1 and CDR2 sequences are SGHTA and FQGNSA. The CDR3 is made up of 15 amino acids. Trimming took off 7 bases at V and 4 bases at J, with 19 bases between the two ends. The CDR3 here is CASTPNGGHGTEAFF. The CDR3 DNA reads TGTGCCAGCACCCCAAACGGGGGGCATGGCACTGAAGCTTTCTTT.

This clone was counted a single time. The rearrangement joins TRBV5-1 to TRBJ2-4; possibly TRBD2 for D (7 bases). CDR3 length equals 16 residues. Germline assignment: CDR1 SGHRS and CDR2 YFSETQ. The germline V and J ends were trimmed by 5 bases and 8 bases, with 23 bases remaining between them. CDR3 coding DNA: TGCGCCAGCAGTCGGACGACGGCGGGGGCGGGGGACATTCAGTACTTC. Protein sequence: CASSRTTAGAGDIQYF. Supplemented by reference TRBV5-1 and TRBJ2-4, the full variable domain reads KAGVTQTPRYLIKTRGQQVTLSCSPISGHRSVSWYQQTPGQGLQFLFEYFSETQRNKGNFPGRFSGRQFSNSRSEMNVSTLELGDSALYLCASSRTTAGAGDIQYFGAGTRLSVL.

The chain couples TRBV7-6 to TRBJ1-5, with 8 nucleotides matching TRBD1. Looked up from germline, CDR1 is SGHVS and CDR2 is FNYEAQ. V was clipped by 5 bases and J by 4 bases; unmatched bases: 7. The CDR3 totals 15 residues. CDR3 nucleotide sequence: TGTGCCAGCAGCCTCCAAACAGGGGGAAATCAGCCCCAGCATTTT. The encoded protein is CASSLQTGGNQPQHF.

The chain employs TRBV19 and TRBJ1-3; D gene uncertain. This CDR3 contains 14 residues. V was pared by 9 bases and J by 0 bases, with 12 bases between. Germline V gene data show CDR1 as LNHDA and CDR2 as SQIVND (reference sequence). As DNA, the CDR3 is TGTGCCAGCCTTCCGGGAGACTCTGGAAACACCATATATTTT. It is translated as CASLPGDSGNTIYF.

The chain combines TRBV19 with TRBJ2-2; TRBD1 matches at 8 bases. Trimming at V came to 5 bases and at J to 5 bases, leaving 4 bases not matched to a gene. The length of the CDR3 is 14 residues. Germline-derived CDR1 and CDR2 are LNHDA and SQIVND (reference sequence). For the CDR3, the DNA is TGTGCCAGTAGTTCCACAGGGGGTACCGGGGAGCTGTTTTTT. Its protein product is CASSSTGGTGELFF.